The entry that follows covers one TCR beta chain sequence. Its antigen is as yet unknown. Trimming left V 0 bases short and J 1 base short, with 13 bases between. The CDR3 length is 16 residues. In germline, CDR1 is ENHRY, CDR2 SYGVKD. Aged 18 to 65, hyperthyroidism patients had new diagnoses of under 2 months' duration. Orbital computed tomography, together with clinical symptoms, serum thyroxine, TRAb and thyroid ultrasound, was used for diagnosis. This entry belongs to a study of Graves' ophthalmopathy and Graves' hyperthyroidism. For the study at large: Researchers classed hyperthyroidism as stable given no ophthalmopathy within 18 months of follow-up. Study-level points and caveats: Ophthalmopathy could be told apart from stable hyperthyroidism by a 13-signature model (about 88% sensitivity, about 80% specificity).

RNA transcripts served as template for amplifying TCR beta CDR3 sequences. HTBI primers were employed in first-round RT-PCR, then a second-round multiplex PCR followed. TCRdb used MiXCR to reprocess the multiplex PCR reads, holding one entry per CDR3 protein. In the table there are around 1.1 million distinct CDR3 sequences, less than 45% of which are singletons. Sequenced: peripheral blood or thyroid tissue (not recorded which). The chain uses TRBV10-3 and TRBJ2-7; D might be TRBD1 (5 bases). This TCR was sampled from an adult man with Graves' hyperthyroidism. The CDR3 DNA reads TGTGCCATCAGTGAGTCGGTGGGGCGAGGTTCCTACGAGCAGTACTTC. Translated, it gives CAISESVGRGSYEQYF.